This is a list of T cell receptor beta chains from one sample in a study of T cell responses to AZD1222 COVID-19 vaccine. The data were produced by immunoSEQ multiplex PCR, yet TCRdb's version contains in-frame clones alone and is incomplete. This table holds fewer than 30,000 clones, more than 70% found once. The source material was peripheral blood, sampled on day 0 of AZD1222 vaccination. All receptors come from an adult in good health. The CDR3 runs from the conserved cysteine through the conserved F or W. The order of the fields is J gene, V gene, D gene, clone size, CDR3 DNA, CDR3 protein. A D gene is named only where the DNA matches it firmly. Only some rows state a clone size, as once, few, many or a class for expanded clones.

>TRBJ2-1|TRBV24-1|-|-
TGTGCCACCAGTGATTTGGGTCATGAGCAGTTCTTC
CATSDLGHEQFF
>TRBJ1-6|TRBV7-9|TRBD1|once
TGTGCCAGCGGGTCAAGCCGGGACAGGGGTAATTCACCCCTCCACTTT
CASGSSRDRGNSPLHF
>TRBJ2-1|TRBV6-5|-|-
TGTGCCAGCAGTTACTCAGGCGTTCTCAATGAGCAGTTCTTC
CASSYSGVLNEQFF
>TRBJ2-5|TRBV7-2|TRBD2|-
TGTGCCGTCGGGGCGGGGGGGCAAGCCGGGACCCAGTACTTC
CAVGAGGQAGTQYF
>TRBJ1-1|TRBV21-1|-|-
TGTGCCAGCAGCCTCCTCATTTCAGGACAGAACACTGAAGCTTTCTTT
CASSLLISGQNTEAFF
>TRBJ1-6|TRBV27|TRBD1|-
TGTGCCAGCAGCCGACAGGGGAATAATTCACCCCTCCACTTT
CASSRQGNNSPLHF
>TRBJ2-1|TRBV6-4|TRBD2|once
TGTGCCAGCAGTGATGGGACTAGCGGGAGTGATGAGCAGTTCTTC
CASSDGTSGSDEQFF
>TRBJ1-5|TRBV24-1|-|-
TGTGCCCCAAACCGAGGATATGTGACCCAGCATTTT
CAPNRGYVTQHF
>TRBJ2-1|TRBV5-1|-|-
TGCGCCAGCGCCTGGGAGGGGGGTTACAATGAGCAGTTCTTC
CASAWEGGYNEQFF
>TRBJ1-2|TRBV5-5|TRBD1|-
TGTGCCAGCAGCCCGGAAGGACAGGGGGCAGTCTATGGCTACACCTTC
CASSPEGQGAVYGYTF
>TRBJ2-4|TRBV4-2|TRBD2|-
TGTGCCAGCAGCCAGACTAGCACCAAAAACATTCAGTACTTC
CASSQTSTKNIQYF
>TRBJ1-2|TRBV3-1/TRBV3-2|-|-
TGTGCCAGCAGCCGCTACCGAGAGACAGCCGCTTTCTATGGCTACACCTTC
CASSRYRETAAFYGYTF
>TRBJ2-7|TRBV27|TRBD1|-
TGTGCCAGCAGCTCCGGGACAGGGGTGTCCCACGAGCAGTACTTC
CASSSGTGVSHEQYF
>TRBJ2-1|TRBV7-8|TRBD2|-
TGTGCCAGCAGCTCCGGGACTAGCGTCAACAATGAGCAGTTCTTC
CASSSGTSVNNEQFF
>TRBJ1-2|TRBV4-2|TRBD1|-
TGTGCCAGCAGCCAAGGCACACAGGGGAGCTATGGCTACACCTTC
CASSQGTQGSYGYTF
>TRBJ1-2|TRBV5-1|TRBD1|-
TGCGCCAGCAGCTCCGGACAGGGGGCGTACTATGGCTACACCTTC
CASSSGQGAYYGYTF
>TRBJ2-5|TRBV7-9|-|-
TGTGCCAGCAGCTCCCTGTCCGAGACCCAGTACTTC
CASSSLSETQYF
>TRBJ2-1|TRBV7-6|TRBD2|-
TGTGCCAGCAGCGAGCGACTAGCGGGGGTGATTAATGAGCAGTTCTTC
CASSERLAGVINEQFF
>TRBJ2-3|TRBV4-1|-|few
TGCGCCAGCAGCCACCGAAACACTAACAGGGCGAATGGAGATACGCAGTATTTT
CASSHRNTNRANGDTQYF
>TRBJ1-2|TRBV12-3/TRBV12-4|-|-
TGTGCCAGCAGTTTGAGGGGAGGGCGCGGCTACACCTTC
CASSLRGGRGYTF
>TRBJ2-2|TRBV29-1|-|-
TGCAGCGTTGCGCCGGCCTCGCTCGGCACCGGGGAGCTGTTTTTT
CSVAPASLGTGELFF
>TRBJ2-1|TRBV7-9|-|-
TGTGCCAGCAGCTTAGTGGGTCAGGGGGGTAAGAATGAGCAGTTCTTC
CASSLVGQGGKNEQFF
>TRBJ1-4|TRBV30|-|-
TGTGCCTGGATTCTCGGTGGAAAACTGTTTTTT
CAWILGGKLFF
>TRBJ2-1|TRBV30|-|once
TGTGCCTGGAGAGGGGGGTCAACCTACAATGAGCAGTTCTTC
CAWRGGSTYNEQFF
>TRBJ2-5|TRBV3-1/TRBV3-2|-|-
TGTGCCAGCCAAGGTTTTGCGGGACAGCCGAAAGAGACCCAGTACTTC
CASQGFAGQPKETQYF
>TRBJ2-2|TRBV7-2|-|-
TGTGCCAGCAGCTTAGGCGGCGTCAGCGGATACACCGGGGAGCTGTTTTTT
CASSLGGVSGYTGELFF